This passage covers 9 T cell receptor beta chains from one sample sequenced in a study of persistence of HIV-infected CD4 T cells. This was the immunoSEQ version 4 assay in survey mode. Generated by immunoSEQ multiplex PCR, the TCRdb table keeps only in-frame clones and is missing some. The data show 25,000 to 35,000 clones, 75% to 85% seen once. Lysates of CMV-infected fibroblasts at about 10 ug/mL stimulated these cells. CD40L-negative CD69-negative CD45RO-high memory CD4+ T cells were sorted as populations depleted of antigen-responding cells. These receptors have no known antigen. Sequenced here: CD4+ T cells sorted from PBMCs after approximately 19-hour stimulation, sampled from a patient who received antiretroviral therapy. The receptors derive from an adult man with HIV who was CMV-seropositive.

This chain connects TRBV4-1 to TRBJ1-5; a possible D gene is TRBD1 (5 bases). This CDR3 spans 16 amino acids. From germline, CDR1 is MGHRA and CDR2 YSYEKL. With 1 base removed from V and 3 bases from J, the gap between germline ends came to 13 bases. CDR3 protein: CASSQGWGSTNQPQHF. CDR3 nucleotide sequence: TGCGCCAGCAGCCAAGGTTGGGGCAGTACCAATCAGCCCCAGCATTTT.

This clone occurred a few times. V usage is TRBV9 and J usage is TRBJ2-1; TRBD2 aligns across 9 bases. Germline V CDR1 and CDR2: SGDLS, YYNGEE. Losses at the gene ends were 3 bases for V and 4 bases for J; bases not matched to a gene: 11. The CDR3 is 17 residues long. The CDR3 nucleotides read TGTGCCAGCAGCGCCCGCCCCCCTAGCGGGGTATACAATGAGCAGTTCTTC. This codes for CASSARPPSGVYNEQFF.

CDR3 amino acids: CASSLVPREGNRQPQHF. The CDR3 DNA sequence: TGTGCCAGCAGCTTAGTCCCCAGGGAAGGGAATCGTCAGCCCCAGCATTTT. The genes are TRBV7-2 and TRBJ1-5; the D gene is possibly TRBD1 (5 bases). Germline CDR1 is SGHTA and CDR2 is FQGNSA. Trimming removed 1 base at V and 6 bases at J, with 19 bases between. The CDR3 has 17 residues.

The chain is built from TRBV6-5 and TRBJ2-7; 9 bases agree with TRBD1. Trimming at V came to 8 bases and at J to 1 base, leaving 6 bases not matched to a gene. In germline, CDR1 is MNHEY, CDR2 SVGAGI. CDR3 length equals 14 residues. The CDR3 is CASGGTGMSYEQYF. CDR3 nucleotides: TGTGCCAGCGGGGGGACAGGGATGTCCTACGAGCAGTACTTC.

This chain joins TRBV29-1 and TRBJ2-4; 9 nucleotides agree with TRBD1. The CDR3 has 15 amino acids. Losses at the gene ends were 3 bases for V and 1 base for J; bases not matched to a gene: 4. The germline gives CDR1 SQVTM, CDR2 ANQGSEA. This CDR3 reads CSVEDRGRAKNIQYF. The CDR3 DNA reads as TGCAGCGTTGAGGACAGGGGAAGGGCCAAAAACATTCAGTACTTC.

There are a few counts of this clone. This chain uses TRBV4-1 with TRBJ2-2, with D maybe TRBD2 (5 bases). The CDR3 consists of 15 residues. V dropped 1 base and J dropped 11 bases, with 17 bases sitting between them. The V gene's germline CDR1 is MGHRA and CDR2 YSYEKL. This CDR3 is CASSQVGSEGDELFF. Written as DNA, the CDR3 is TGCGCCAGCAGCCAAGTCGGCTCTGAGGGTGACGAGCTGTTTTTT.

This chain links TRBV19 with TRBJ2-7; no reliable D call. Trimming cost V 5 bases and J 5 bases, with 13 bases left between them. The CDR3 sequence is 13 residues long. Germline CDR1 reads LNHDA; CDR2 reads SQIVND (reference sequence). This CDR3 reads CASSEQFLNEQYF. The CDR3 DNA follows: TGTGCCAGTAGTGAGCAGTTTTTGAACGAGCAGTACTTC.

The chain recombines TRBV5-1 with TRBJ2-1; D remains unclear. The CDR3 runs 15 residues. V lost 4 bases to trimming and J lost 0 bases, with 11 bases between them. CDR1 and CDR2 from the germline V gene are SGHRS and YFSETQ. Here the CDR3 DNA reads TGCGCCAGCAGCCTTCTACCGAGCTCCTACAATGAGCAGTTCTTC. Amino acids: CASSLLPSSYNEQFF.

The CDR3 loop is CASSPTSGGAAEQYF. The CDR3 coding sequence is TGTGCCAGCTCACCGACTAGCGGGGGGGCGGCAGAGCAGTACTTC. The chain has TRBV18 and TRBJ2-7, with 14 positions matching TRBD2. CDR1 is KGHSH, CDR2 LQKENI, per germline. There are 15 residues in the CDR3. V lost 3 bases and J lost 7; bases outside the gene matches: 5.